Presented here are 13 T cell receptor beta chains from one specimen sequenced in a study of OX40 agonist ivuxolimab in advanced cancers. The protocol was immunoSEQ multiplex PCR, while the TCRdb copy is restricted to in-frame clones and leaves out a portion. The sample has some 98,000 clones, about four fifths seen once. The specimen comprised CD4+ or CD8+ T cells sorted from blood, sampled in a trial of the OX40 agonist ivuxolimab. These receptor sequences come from an adult with an advanced solid tumor such as melanoma, head and neck, liver or kidney cancer.

The rearrangement uses TRBV6-5 and TRBJ1-3; a weak D match, TRBD1 (5 bases). Trimming stripped 4 bases from V and 8 bases from J, with 9 bases between. The germline V gene has CDR1 MNHEY and CDR2 SVGAGI. The CDR3 loop spans 12 amino acids. The CDR3 sequence is CASSSWGDTIYF. The CDR3 coding sequence is TGTGCCAGCAGTTCCTGGGGCGACACCATATATTTT.

J is TRBJ2-7 and V is TRBV2; a weak D match, TRBD2 (6 bases). Germline CDR1 reads SNHLY; CDR2 reads FYNNEI. Trimming shortened V by 4 bases and J by 6 bases, and 13 bases separated the two germline ends. CDR3 length: 13 amino acids. CDR3 region: CASSGLGQGEQYF. The CDR3 DNA reads as TGTGCCAGCAGTGGACTAGGCCAGGGCGAGCAGTACTTC.

This chain connects TRBV6-6 to TRBJ1-6, with D unclear. CDR1 MNHNY and CDR2 SVGAGI come from the germline V gene (reference sequence). CDR3 length: 14 residues. V was pared by 4 bases and J by 7 bases, with 11 bases between. The CDR3 sequence is CASSLGPSNSPLHF. CDR3 sequence (DNA): TGTGCCAGCAGTTTAGGGCCGTCCAATTCACCCCTCCACTTT.

This chain links TRBV5-4 with TRBJ2-3; D could derive from TRBD1 or TRBD2 (6 bases each). Germline CDR1 reads SGHNT; CDR2 reads YYREEE (reference sequence). The CDR3 is made up of 15 amino acids. V dropped 3 bases and J dropped 1 base, with 12 bases sitting between them. The CDR3 loop reads CASSSGARGTDTQYF. The CDR3 nucleotides are TGTGCCAGCAGCTCGGGGGCGCGGGGCACAGATACGCAGTATTTT.

V is TRBV28 and J is TRBJ2-3; 8 bases are a match to TRBD1. CDR3 length: 15 amino acids. V dropped 6 bases and J dropped 3; count of bases not matched to a gene: 8. Germline V gene sequence: CDR1 MDHEN, CDR2 SYDVKM. CDR3 in DNA: TGTGCCAGCAGCCCAAACAGGGGGAGGACAGATACGCAGTATTTT. Its translation: CASSPNRGRTDTQYF.

The chain has TRBV10-1 and TRBJ1-1, with a tentative D call TRBD1 (6 bases). CDR1 is WNHNN and CDR2 is SYGVQD in the germline V gene (reference sequence). The CDR3 runs 11 residues. Trimming removed 10 bases at V and 5 bases at J, with 11 bases between. Written as DNA, the CDR3 is TGCGCCACCTCTACAGGGACTGAAGCTTTCTTT. Protein product: CATSTGTEAFF.

The V call is TRBV4-2, the J call TRBJ2-1, with TRBD1 matching 9 bases. CDR1 is LGHNA and CDR2 is YNFKEQ in the germline V gene. The CDR3 sequence is 15 residues long. V lost 1 base and J lost 7; bases outside the gene matches: 5. The CDR3 sequence is CASSQGTGAGNEQFF. The DNA of the CDR3 is TGTGCCAGCAGCCAAGGGACAGGGGCAGGGAATGAGCAGTTCTTC.

The J gene is TRBJ2-7, the V gene TRBV28; 9 bases match TRBD2. Looked up from germline, CDR1 is MDHEN and CDR2 is SYDVKM. CDR3 length equals 14 residues. V dropped 7 bases and J dropped 1; count of bases not matched to a gene: 5. The CDR3 coding sequence is TGTGCCAGCAAGACTAGCGGAATATCCTACGAGCAGTACTTC. Protein product: CASKTSGISYEQYF.

This clone has a single count. The rearrangement joins TRBV18 to TRBJ2-5; 9 bases align to TRBD2. Trimming cost V 3 bases and J 1 base; bases outside gene matches: 6. Germline values: CDR1 KGHSH, CDR2 LQKENI. This CDR3 is 16 amino acids long. CDR3 DNA sequence: TGTGCCAGCTCACCCTCGACTAGCGGTACCCAAGAGACCCAGTACTTC. Its translation: CASSPSTSGTQETQYF. Based on the CDR3 plus reference TRBV18 and TRBJ2-5, the full variable domain is NAGVMQNPRHLVRRRGQEARLRCSPMKGHSHVYWYRQLPEEGLKFMVYLQKENIIDESGMPKERFSAEFPKEGPSILRIQQVVRGDSAAYFCASSPSTSGTQETQYFGPGTRLLVL.

By proportion, this clone is medium-sized. The chain joins TRBV10-3 to TRBJ1-5, with D maybe TRBD1 (6 bases). This CDR3 spans 15 amino acids. Germline-derived CDR1 and CDR2 are ENHRY and SYGVKD. V lost 0 bases to trimming and J lost 7 bases, with 13 bases between them. The DNA for the CDR3 is TGTGCCATCAGTGAGTCAGACGGGGGCTGGCAGCCCCAGCATTTT. Its protein product is CAISESDGGWQPQHF.

This clone has only a few counts. The chain carries TRBV7-6 and TRBJ1-2; no reliable D call. Germline values: CDR1 SGHVS, CDR2 FNYEAQ. CDR3 length: 14 amino acids. The V end lost 0 bases, the J end lost 4 bases, and 9 bases lay between the germline ends. The CDR3 sequence: CASSLAPGGYGYTF. DNA for the CDR3: TGTGCCAGCAGCTTAGCTCCGGGAGGCTATGGCTACACCTTC.

The chain employs TRBV5-1 and TRBJ1-1; D is perhaps TRBD1 (5 bases). Germline V gene sequence: CDR1 SGHRS, CDR2 YFSETQ. V was shortened by 5 bases and J by 0 bases, with 17 bases between the two germline ends. CDR3 length equals 16 residues. Here the CDR3 reads CASRPIEQVMNTEAFF. CDR3 coding DNA: TGCGCCAGCAGACCTATCGAACAGGTCATGAACACTGAAGCTTTCTTT.

J is TRBJ1-2 and V is TRBV6-1, with D uncertain. Germline CDR1 reads MNHNS; CDR2 reads SASEGT. The CDR3 extends over 14 amino acids. Between the trimmed V and J ends, which lost 1 base and 5 bases, there was a span of 11 bases. The CDR3 protein is CASSEGAASYGYTF. The CDR3 DNA reads as TGTGCCAGCAGTGAAGGGGCAGCCTCATATGGCTACACCTTC.